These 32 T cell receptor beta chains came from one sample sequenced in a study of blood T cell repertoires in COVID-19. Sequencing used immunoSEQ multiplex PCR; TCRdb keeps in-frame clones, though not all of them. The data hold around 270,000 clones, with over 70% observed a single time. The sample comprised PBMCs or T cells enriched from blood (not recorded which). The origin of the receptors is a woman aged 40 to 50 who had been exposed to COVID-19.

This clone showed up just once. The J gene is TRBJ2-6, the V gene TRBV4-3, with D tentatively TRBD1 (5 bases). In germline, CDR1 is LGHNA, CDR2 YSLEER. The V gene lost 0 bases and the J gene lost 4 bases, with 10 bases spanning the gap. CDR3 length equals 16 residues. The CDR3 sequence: CASSQDVGAGANVLTF. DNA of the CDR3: TGCGCCAGCAGCCAAGATGTAGGGGCCGGGGCCAACGTCCTGACTTTC.

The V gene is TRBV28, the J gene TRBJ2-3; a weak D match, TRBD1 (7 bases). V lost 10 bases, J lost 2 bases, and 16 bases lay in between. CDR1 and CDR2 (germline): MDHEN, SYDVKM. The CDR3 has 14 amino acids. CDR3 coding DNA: TGTGCCACTATGACAGGGACTTTCACAGATACGCAGTATTTT. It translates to CATMTGTFTDTQYF.

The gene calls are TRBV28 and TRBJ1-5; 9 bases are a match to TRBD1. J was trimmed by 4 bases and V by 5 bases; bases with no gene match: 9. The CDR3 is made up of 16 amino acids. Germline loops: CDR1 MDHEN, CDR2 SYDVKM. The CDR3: CASSGLTGGLNQPQHF. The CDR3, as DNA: TGTGCCAGCAGTGGCCTCACAGGGGGCTTGAATCAGCCCCAGCATTTT.

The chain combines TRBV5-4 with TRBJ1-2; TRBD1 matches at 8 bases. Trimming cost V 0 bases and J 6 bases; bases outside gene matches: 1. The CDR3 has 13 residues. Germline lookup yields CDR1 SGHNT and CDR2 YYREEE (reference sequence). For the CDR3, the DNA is TGTGCCAGCAGCTTGGACAGGGGGGATGGCTACACCTTC. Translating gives CASSLDRGDGYTF.

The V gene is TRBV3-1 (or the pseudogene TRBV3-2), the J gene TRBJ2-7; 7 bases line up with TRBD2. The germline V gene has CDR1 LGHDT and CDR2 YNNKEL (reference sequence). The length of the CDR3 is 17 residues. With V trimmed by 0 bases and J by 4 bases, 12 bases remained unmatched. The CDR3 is CASSQDGEGPTIYEQYF. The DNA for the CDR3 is TGTGCCAGCAGCCAAGATGGGGAGGGGCCAACAATTTACGAGCAGTACTTC.

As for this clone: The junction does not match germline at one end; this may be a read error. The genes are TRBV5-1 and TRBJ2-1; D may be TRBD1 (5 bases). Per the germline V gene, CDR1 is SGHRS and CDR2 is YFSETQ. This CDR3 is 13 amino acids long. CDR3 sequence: CASSNTERGEQFF. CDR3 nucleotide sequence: TGTGCCAGCAGCAATACAGAAAGGGGTGAGCAGTTCTTC.

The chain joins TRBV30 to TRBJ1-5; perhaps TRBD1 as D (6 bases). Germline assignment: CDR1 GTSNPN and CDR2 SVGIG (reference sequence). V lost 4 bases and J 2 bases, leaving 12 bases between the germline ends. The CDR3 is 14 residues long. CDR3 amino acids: CAWTGGMGNQPQHF. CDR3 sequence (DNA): TGTGCCTGGACTGGGGGCATGGGCAATCAGCCCCAGCATTTT.

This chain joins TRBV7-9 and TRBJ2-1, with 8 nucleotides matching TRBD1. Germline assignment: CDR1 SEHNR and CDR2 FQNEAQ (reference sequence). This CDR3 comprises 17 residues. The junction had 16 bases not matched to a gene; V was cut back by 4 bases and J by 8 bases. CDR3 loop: CASSSDRGEDVHDEQFF. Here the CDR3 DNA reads TGTGCCAGCAGCTCCGACAGGGGCGAGGATGTACACGATGAGCAGTTCTTC.

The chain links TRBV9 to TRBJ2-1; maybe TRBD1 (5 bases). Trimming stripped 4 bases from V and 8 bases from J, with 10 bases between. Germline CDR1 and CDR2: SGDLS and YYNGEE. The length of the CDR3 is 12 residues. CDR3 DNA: TGTGCCAGCAGCCCGACAGTCCATGAGCAGTTCTTC. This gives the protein CASSPTVHEQFF.

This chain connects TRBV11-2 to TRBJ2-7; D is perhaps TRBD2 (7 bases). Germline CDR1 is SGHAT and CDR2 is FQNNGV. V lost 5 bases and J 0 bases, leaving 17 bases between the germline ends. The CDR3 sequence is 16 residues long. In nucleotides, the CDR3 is TGTGCCAGCAGCGTGGGGGCGGGAGTATCCTCCTACGAGCAGTACGTC. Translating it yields CASSVGAGVSSYEQYV.

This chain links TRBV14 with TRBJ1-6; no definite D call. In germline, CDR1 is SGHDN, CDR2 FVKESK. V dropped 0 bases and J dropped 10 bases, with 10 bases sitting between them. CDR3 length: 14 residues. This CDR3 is CASSQDSYYSPLHF. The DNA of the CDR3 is TGTGCCAGCAGCCAAGATAGTTACTACTCACCCCTCCACTTT.

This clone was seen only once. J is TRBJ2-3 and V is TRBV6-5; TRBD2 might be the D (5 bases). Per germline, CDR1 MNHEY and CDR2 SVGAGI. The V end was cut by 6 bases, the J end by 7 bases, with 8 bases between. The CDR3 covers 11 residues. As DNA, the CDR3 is TGTGCCAGCAGGAACGGGAATACGCAGTATTTT. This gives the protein CASRNGNTQYF.

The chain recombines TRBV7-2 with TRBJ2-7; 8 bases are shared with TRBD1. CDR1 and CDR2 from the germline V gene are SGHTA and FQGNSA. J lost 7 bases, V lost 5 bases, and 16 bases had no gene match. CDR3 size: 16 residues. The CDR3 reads CASSPPYEQGAREQYF. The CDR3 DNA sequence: TGTGCCAGCAGCCCCCCATATGAGCAGGGGGCGCGGGAGCAGTACTTC. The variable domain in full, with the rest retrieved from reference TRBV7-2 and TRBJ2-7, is GAGVSQSPSNKVTEKGKDVELRCDPISGHTALYWYRQSLGQGLEFLIYFQGNSAPDKSGLPSDRFSAERTGGSVSTLTIQRTQQEDSAVYLCASSPPYEQGAREQYFGPGTRLTVT.

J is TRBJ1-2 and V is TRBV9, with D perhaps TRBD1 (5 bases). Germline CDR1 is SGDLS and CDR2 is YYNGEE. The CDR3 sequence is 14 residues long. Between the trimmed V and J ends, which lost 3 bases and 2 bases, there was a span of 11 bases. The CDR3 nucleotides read TGTGCCAGCAGCGCTCAGACAGCCAACTATGGCTACACCTTC. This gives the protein CASSAQTANYGYTF. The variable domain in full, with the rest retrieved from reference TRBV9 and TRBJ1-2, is DSGVTQTPKHLITATGQRVTLRCSPRSGDLSVYWYQQSLDQGLQFLIQYYNGEERAKGNILERFSAQQFPDLHSELNLSSLELGDSALYFCASSAQTANYGYTFGSGTRLTVV.

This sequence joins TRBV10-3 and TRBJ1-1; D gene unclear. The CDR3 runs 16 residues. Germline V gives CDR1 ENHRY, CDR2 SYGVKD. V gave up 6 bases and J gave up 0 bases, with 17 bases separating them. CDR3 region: CAISAGGILMNTEAFF. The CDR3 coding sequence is TGTGCCATCAGCGCGGGAGGCATACTAATGAACACTGAAGCTTTCTTT.

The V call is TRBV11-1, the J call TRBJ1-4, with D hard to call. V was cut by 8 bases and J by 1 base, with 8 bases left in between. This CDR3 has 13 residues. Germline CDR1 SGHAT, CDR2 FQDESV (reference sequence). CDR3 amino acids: CASRSGTNEKLFF. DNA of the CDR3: TGTGCCAGCCGCTCGGGAACTAATGAAAAACTGTTTTTT.

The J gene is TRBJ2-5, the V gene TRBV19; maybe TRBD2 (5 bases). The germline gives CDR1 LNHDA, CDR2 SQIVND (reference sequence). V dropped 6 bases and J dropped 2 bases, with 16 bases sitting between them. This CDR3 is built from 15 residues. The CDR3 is CASSNSLAAQETQYF. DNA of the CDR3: TGTGCCAGTAGCAACTCTCTAGCAGCGCAAGAGACCCAGTACTTC.

CDR3 region: CASSFGNRVSNQPQHF. The CDR3 DNA follows: TGCGCCAGCAGTTTCGGAAACAGGGTTAGCAATCAGCCCCAGCATTTT. This rearrangement joins TRBV4-1 to TRBJ1-5; the D gene is possibly TRBD1 (6 bases). The germline gives CDR1 MGHRA, CDR2 YSYEKL. The CDR3 runs to 16 residues. V lost 6 bases, J lost 0 bases, and 15 bases lay in between.

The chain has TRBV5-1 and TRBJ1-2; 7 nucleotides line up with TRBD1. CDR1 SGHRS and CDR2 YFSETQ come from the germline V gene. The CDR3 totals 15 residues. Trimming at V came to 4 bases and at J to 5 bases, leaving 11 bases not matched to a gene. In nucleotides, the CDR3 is TGCGCCAGCAGCGGTGATCGCGGGACAGTTTATGGCTACACCTTC. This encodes CASSGDRGTVYGYTF.

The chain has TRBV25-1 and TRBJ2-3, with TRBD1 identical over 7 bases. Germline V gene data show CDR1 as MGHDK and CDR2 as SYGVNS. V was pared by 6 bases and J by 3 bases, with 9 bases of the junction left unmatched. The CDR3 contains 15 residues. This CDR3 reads CASSPQGLGTDTQYF. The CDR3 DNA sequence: TGTGCCAGCAGCCCACAGGGGTTGGGGACAGATACGCAGTATTTT. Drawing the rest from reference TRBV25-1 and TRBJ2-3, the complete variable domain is EADIYQTPRYLVIGTGKKITLECSQTMGHDKMYWYQQDPGMELHLIHYSYGVNSTEKGDLSSESTVSRIRTEHFPLTLESARPSHTSQYLCASSPQGLGTDTQYFGPGTRLTVL.

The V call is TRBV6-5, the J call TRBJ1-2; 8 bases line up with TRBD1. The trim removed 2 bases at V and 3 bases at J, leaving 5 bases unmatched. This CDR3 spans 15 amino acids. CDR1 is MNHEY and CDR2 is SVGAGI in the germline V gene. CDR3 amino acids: CASSYLGQGDYGYTF. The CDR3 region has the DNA TGTGCCAGCAGTTACCTAGGACAGGGAGACTATGGCTACACCTTC.

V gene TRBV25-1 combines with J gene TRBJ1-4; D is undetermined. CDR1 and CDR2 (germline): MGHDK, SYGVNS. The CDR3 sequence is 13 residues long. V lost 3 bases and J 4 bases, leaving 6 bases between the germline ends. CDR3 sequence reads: CASSDGSNEKLFF. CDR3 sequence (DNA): TGTGCCAGCAGTGACGGGAGTAATGAAAAACTGTTTTTT.

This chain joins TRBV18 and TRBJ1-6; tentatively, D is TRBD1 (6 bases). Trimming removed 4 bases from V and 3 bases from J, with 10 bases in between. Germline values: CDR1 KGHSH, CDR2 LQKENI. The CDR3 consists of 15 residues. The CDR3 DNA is TGTGCCAGCTCACTACAGGGAGACTATAATTCACCCCTCCACTTT. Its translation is CASSLQGDYNSPLHF. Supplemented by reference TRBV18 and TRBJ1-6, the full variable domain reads NAGVMQNPRHLVRRRGQEARLRCSPMKGHSHVYWYRQLPEEGLKFMVYLQKENIIDESGMPKERFSAEFPKEGPSILRIQQVVRGDSAAYFCASSLQGDYNSPLHFGNGTRLTVT.

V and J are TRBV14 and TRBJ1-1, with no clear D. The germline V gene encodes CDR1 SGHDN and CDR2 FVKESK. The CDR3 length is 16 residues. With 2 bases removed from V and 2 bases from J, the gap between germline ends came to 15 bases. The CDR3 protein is CASSQLGQTRNTEAFF. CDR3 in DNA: TGTGCCAGCAGCCAATTGGGTCAGACACGTAACACTGAAGCTTTCTTT.

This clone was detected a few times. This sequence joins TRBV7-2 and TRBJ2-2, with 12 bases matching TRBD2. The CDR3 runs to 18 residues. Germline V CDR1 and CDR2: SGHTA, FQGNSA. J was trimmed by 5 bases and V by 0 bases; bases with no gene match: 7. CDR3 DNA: TGTGCCAGCAGCTTAGCGCGGAGCCTAGCGGGGGGGACCGGGGAGCTGTTTTTT. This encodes CASSLARSLAGGTGELFF.

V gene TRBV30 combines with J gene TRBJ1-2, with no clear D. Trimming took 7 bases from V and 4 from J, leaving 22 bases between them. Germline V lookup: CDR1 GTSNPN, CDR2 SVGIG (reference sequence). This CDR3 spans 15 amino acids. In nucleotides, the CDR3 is TGTGCCTACCGCACCTCCGGTGAAACGGGCTATGGCTACACCTTC. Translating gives CAYRTSGETGYGYTF.

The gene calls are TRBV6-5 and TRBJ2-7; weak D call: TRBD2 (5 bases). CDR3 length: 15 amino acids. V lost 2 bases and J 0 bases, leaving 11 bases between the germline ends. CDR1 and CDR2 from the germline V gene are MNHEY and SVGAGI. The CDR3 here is CASSYRGGSSYEQYF. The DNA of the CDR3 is TGTGCCAGCAGTTACCGGGGTGGCAGCTCCTACGAGCAGTACTTC.

The CDR3 sequence: CASSIEGQVNTEAFF. The CDR3 DNA reads as TGTGCCAGTAGTATTGAGGGACAAGTGAACACTGAAGCTTTCTTT. This chain connects TRBV19 to TRBJ1-1; perhaps TRBD1 as D (6 bases). V was clipped by 3 bases and J by 0 bases, with 11 bases between them. Germline loops: CDR1 LNHDA, CDR2 SQIVND (reference sequence). The CDR3 length is 15 residues.

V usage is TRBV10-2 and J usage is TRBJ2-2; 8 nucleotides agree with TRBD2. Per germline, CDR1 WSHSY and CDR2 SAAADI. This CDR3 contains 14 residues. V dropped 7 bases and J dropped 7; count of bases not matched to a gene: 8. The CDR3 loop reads CASTDGGAIGELFF. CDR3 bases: TGCGCCAGCACAGACGGGGGGGCCATCGGGGAGCTGTTTTTT.

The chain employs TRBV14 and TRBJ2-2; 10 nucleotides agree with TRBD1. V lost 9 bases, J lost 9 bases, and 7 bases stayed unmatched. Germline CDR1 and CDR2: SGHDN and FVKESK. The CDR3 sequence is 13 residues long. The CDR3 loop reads CARPGQGIWELFF. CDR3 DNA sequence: TGTGCCAGGCCGGGACAGGGGATATGGGAGCTGTTTTTT.

The CDR3 DNA sequence: TGTGCCAGCAGCTTAAGAGAGACAATGAACTCGGAAGGCCGAAACACCATATATTTT. This gives the protein CASSLRETMNSEGRNTIYF. The chain employs TRBV7-8 and TRBJ1-3; D unclear. The V end lost 2 bases, the J end lost 5 bases, and 25 bases lay between the germline ends. CDR3 length: 19 residues. Germline V lookup: CDR1 SGHVS, CDR2 FQNEAQ.

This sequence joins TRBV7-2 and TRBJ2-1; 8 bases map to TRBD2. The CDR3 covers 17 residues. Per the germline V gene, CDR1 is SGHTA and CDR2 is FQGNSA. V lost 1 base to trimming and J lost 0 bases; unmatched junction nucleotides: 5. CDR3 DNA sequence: TGTGCCAGCAGCTTAGGGACTAGCTGGGTCTCCTACAATGAGCAGTTCTTC. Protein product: CASSLGTSWVSYNEQFF.